This T cell receptor beta chain comes out of a study of blood T cell repertoires in COVID-19. At the level of the study: There were acute and convalescent COVID-19 samples, and they came from the United States, Italy and Spain. T cells, B-cell-depleted T cells, or PBMCs supplied cDNA or gDNA.

Using immunoSEQ multiplex PCR, the repertoire was profiled, and TCRdb retains in-frame clones only, with some absent. Of 50,000 to 55,000 clones listed, about nine tenths are singletons. The CDR3 consists of 16 residues. CDR1 is SGHTA, CDR2 FQGNSA, per germline. The ends lost 1 base at V and 7 bases at J; junction bases unmatched: 9. Sequencing was done on a sample of peripheral blood. This receptor was taken from a man in his 70s with acute or convalescent COVID-19. The rearrangement links TRBV7-2 to TRBJ1-4; 7 nucleotides agree with TRBD1. The CDR3 DNA is TGTGCCAGCAGCTTAGGTTCCAGGGGGGTTGGTGAAAAACTGTTTTTT. This sequence encodes CASSLGSRGVGEKLFF.